The rows below give T cell receptor beta chains drawn from one sample of a study of blood T cell repertoires in COVID-19. The table came from immunoSEQ multiplex PCR; TCRdb's copy has only in-frame clones and leaves some out. This sample has some 200,000 clones, with approximately 90% found just once. Source material: peripheral blood. These receptors all stem from a man in his forties or fifties with active or convalescent COVID-19. The conserved cysteine and the conserved F or W are not part of the CDR3 here. Each record gives: D gene, V gene, J gene, CDR3 protein. D genes are given only for firm matches.

d_call: -
v_call: TRBV5-1
j_call: TRBJ1-6
cdr3_aa: ASSLGADHSPLH

d_call: TRBD1
v_call: TRBV19
j_call: TRBJ1-2
cdr3_aa: ASRNHRGQGYT

d_call: -
v_call: TRBV9
j_call: TRBJ1-2
cdr3_aa: ASSVVEQPSGYT

d_call: -
v_call: TRBV7-9
j_call: TRBJ1-2
cdr3_aa: ASSLVRPNYGYT

d_call: -
v_call: TRBV7-2
j_call: TRBJ1-2
cdr3_aa: ASSLDPGFLGYGYT

d_call: TRBD1
v_call: TRBV24-1
j_call: TRBJ1-1
cdr3_aa: ATSDYRGTEAF

d_call: TRBD1
v_call: TRBV19
j_call: TRBJ1-1
cdr3_aa: ASSVGDRGLPAF

d_call: -
v_call: TRBV5-6
j_call: TRBJ1-4
cdr3_aa: ASSFRQANEKLF

d_call: -
v_call: TRBV6-5
j_call: TRBJ1-5
cdr3_aa: ASSSPNQPQH

d_call: -
v_call: TRBV5-4
j_call: TRBJ1-1
cdr3_aa: ASSLGGPDPGHQPEAF

d_call: -
v_call: TRBV19
j_call: TRBJ2-7
cdr3_aa: ASSSRSYEQY

d_call: TRBD1
v_call: TRBV9
j_call: TRBJ2-3
cdr3_aa: ASSREPGQGARTDTQY

d_call: TRBD1
v_call: TRBV7-2
j_call: TRBJ1-1
cdr3_aa: ASSPIRQGRTEAF

d_call: -
v_call: TRBV11-2
j_call: TRBJ2-7
cdr3_aa: ASSRSGSYEQY

d_call: TRBD2
v_call: TRBV6-6
j_call: TRBJ2-3
cdr3_aa: ASRRRIAGGLIDTQY

d_call: TRBD1
v_call: TRBV5-4
j_call: TRBJ1-6
cdr3_aa: ASSLGGQGSSPLH

d_call: -
v_call: TRBV5-1
j_call: TRBJ2-7
cdr3_aa: ASSASDRKGNEQY

d_call: TRBD1
v_call: TRBV18
j_call: TRBJ2-6
cdr3_aa: ASSVGQAFSGANVLT

d_call: TRBD2
v_call: TRBV7-8
j_call: TRBJ2-7
cdr3_aa: ASSSILGGEQY

d_call: -
v_call: TRBV21-1
j_call: TRBJ2-1
cdr3_aa: ASSTHRDTNYNEQF

d_call: TRBD1
v_call: TRBV10-3
j_call: TRBJ1-1
cdr3_aa: AISPTGVNTEAF

d_call: TRBD1
v_call: TRBV5-6
j_call: TRBJ2-5
cdr3_aa: ASSFIQGTHQETQY